This T cell receptor beta chain was recovered during a study of T cells in Graves' hyperthyroidism and ophthalmopathy. In the study overall: Peripheral blood was secured at the point of initial diagnosis, before any treatment.

Amplification yielded TCR beta CDR3 regions, with RNA transcripts as the source. Researchers ran a first-round RT-PCR on the TCR CDR3 using the HTBI primer set. A single record per CDR3 protein comes from TCRdb applying MiXCR to the multiplex PCR reads. The repertoire has some 180,000 distinct CDR3 sequences, around 16% of them found once; the top ten carry roughly 49%. This clonotype was observed a handful of times. Criteria for exclusion of patients were uncontrolled infection, other autoimmune disease, pregnancy or lactation. Isolation of PBMCs was performed on about 10 ml fresh peripheral blood. The ends were cut back, 3 bases at V and 7 bases at J, with 10 bases in the middle. The CDR3 covers 12 residues. Germline-derived CDR1 and CDR2 are LNHNV and YYDKDF (reference sequence).

The material sequenced was blood. V is TRBV15 and J is TRBJ2-7; the D gene is possibly TRBD1 (5 bases). This receptor was obtained from a woman in her forties or fifties with Graves' hyperthyroidism. CDR3 loop: CATSSQGWEQYF. In DNA form, the CDR3 reads TGTGCCACCAGCAGTCAGGGTTGGGAGCAGTACTTC.